The 23 T cell receptor beta chains in this list originate from one sample, sequenced in a study of CD8 T cells in ankylosing spondylitis. Study-wide results and limits: In ankylosing spondylitis blood, a motif of roughly eight highly homologous TCR beta variants appeared characteristic.

What these receptors recognize is not known. TCRdb itself ran the 5' RACE reads through MiXCR, one entry per CDR3 protein. Among about 540,000 distinct CDR3 sequences, 9.5% to 15% were seen once, and the ten largest hold approximately 7%. The specimen sequenced was blood, either unsorted or a sorted T cell fraction (not recorded which). Source of these receptors: a male donor with ankylosing spondylitis.

The chain links TRBV19 to TRBJ1-2, with unresolved D. The germline V gene has CDR1 LNHDA and CDR2 SQIVND (reference sequence). Trimming pared 3 bases from V and 2 bases from J, leaving 16 bases between. The CDR3 covers 16 residues. The CDR3 protein is CASSMMALERNYGYTF. CDR3 nucleotide sequence: TGTGCCAGTAGTATGATGGCCCTTGAGAGGAACTATGGCTACACCTTC.

The chain links TRBV12-5 to TRBJ2-2; 12 nucleotides line up with TRBD2. The V gene's germline CDR1 is LGHNT and CDR2 FRNRAP. The CDR3 is made up of 16 amino acids. With 6 bases clipped from V and 6 bases from J, the junction kept 8 bases outside the gene matches. CDR3 amino acids: CASGSSTSGRSGELFF. The CDR3 bases are TGTGCTAGTGGCTCCTCTACTAGCGGGAGGTCCGGGGAGCTGTTTTTT.

V usage is TRBV19 and J usage is TRBJ2-7; 11 nucleotides align to TRBD2. The CDR3 loop spans 15 amino acids. In germline, CDR1 is LNHDA, CDR2 SQIVND (reference sequence). The CDR3 sequence: CASSKGLAVSNEQYV. In nucleotides, the CDR3 is TGTGCCAGTAGCAAGGGACTAGCGGTCTCCAACGAGCAGTACGTC.

This clonotype was seen at least ten times. The V and J genes are TRBV5-1 and TRBJ1-1; no reliable D call. The germline CDR1 and CDR2 sequences are SGHRS and YFSETQ. The CDR3 has 14 residues. Trimming stripped 1 base from V and 1 base from J, with 8 bases between. CDR3 loop: CASSLSHRNTEAFF. The CDR3 DNA reads as TGCGCCAGCAGCTTGTCGCACCGGAACACTGAAGCTTTCTTT.

J is TRBJ2-1 and V is TRBV25-1; D remains unclear. Per the germline V gene, CDR1 is MGHDK and CDR2 is SYGVNS. The CDR3 consists of 13 residues. The V and J ends lost 6 bases and 8 bases respectively, with 14 bases between them. The CDR3 region has the DNA TGTGCCAGCAGGGGGTTGGCGACCGATGAGCAGTTCTTC. Translated, it gives CASRGLATDEQFF.

The chain is built from TRBV25-1 and TRBJ2-7, with TRBD1 identical over 9 bases. Germline loops: CDR1 MGHDK, CDR2 SYGVNS. The CDR3 length is 15 residues. V lost 5 bases to trimming and J lost 2 bases; unmatched junction nucleotides: 7. This CDR3 is CASSNPGQGTYEQYF. The CDR3 DNA follows: TGTGCCAGCAGTAACCCGGGACAGGGAACCTACGAGCAGTACTTC.

This clonotype occurred a few times. The rearrangement joins TRBV7-8 to TRBJ2-1; tentatively, D is TRBD1 (6 bases). In germline, CDR1 is SGHVS, CDR2 FQNEAQ. This CDR3 has 17 amino acids. Trimming cost V 4 bases and J 5 bases, with 21 bases left between them. CDR3 loop: CASSSEQGGVRDNEQFF. The CDR3 DNA follows: TGTGCCAGCAGCTCCGAACAGGGTGGGGTTCGCGACAATGAGCAGTTCTTC.

The CDR3 sequence is CASSLERVAGVTDTQYF. DNA for the CDR3: TGCGCCAGCAGCTTGGAGAGGGTGGCAGGGGTCACAGATACGCAGTATTTT. This chain joins TRBV5-1 and TRBJ2-3, with a possible D match to TRBD1 (6 bases). Deletions cut 0 bases from V and 2 bases from J, with 16 bases between. The CDR3 runs to 17 residues. Germline CDR1 reads SGHRS; CDR2 reads YFSETQ.

Only a few counts were recorded for this clonotype. The chain couples TRBV7-2 to TRBJ1-2; TRBD1 agrees at 9 bases. With 3 bases clipped from V and 7 bases from J, the junction kept 9 bases outside the gene matches. The CDR3 covers 15 residues. In germline, CDR1 is SGHTA, CDR2 FQGNSA. DNA for the CDR3: TGTGCCAGCAGCTTCCGTGGGACAGGGTACGGTGGCTACACCTTC. Residues: CASSFRGTGYGGYTF.

The V and J genes are TRBV2 and TRBJ2-3; 7 bases are shared with TRBD1. The CDR3 sequence is 13 residues long. CDR1 SNHLY and CDR2 FYNNEI come from the germline V gene. J was trimmed by 6 bases and V by 5 bases; bases with no gene match: 5. The CDR3 coding sequence is TGTGCCAGCAGTTGGACAGGTTGGGATACGCAGTATTTT. It yields the protein CASSWTGWDTQYF.

The gene calls are TRBV6-2 or TRBV6-3 and TRBJ1-1; possibly TRBD1 for D (6 bases). The CDR3 runs to 18 residues. Germline V gene data show CDR1 as MNHEY and CDR2 as SVGEGT. V shed 6 bases and J shed 1 base, with 24 bases lying between them. The CDR3 loop reads CASRPRDPDSLGNTEAFF. CDR3 coding DNA: TGTGCCAGCAGACCGCGTGATCCGGACAGTCTAGGGAACACTGAAGCTTTCTTT.

This clonotype has more than one count but fewer than ten. The chain links TRBV20-1 to TRBJ2-3; D not resolved. V lost 8 bases and J lost 8, with 17 bases in between. The length of the CDR3 is 12 residues. From germline, CDR1 is DFQATT and CDR2 SNEGSKA (reference sequence). The CDR3 DNA sequence: TGCAGTCCCAAGGGTCTAGTTGGTACGCAGTATTTT. Its protein product is CSPKGLVGTQYF.

The chain couples TRBV5-1 to TRBJ2-5; TRBD1 agrees at 11 bases. With V trimmed by 0 bases and J by 5 bases, 9 bases remained unmatched. Germline V gives CDR1 SGHRS, CDR2 YFSETQ. The CDR3 is 17 amino acids. This CDR3 is CASSLESGQGAYETQYF. The DNA of the CDR3 is TGCGCCAGCAGCTTGGAATCTGGACAGGGGGCCTACGAGACCCAGTACTTC.

The chain combines TRBV4-2 with TRBJ1-2; D perhaps matches TRBD1 (5 bases). CDR1 and CDR2 (germline): LGHNA, YNFKEQ. Trimming left V 2 bases short and J 2 bases short, with 9 bases between. The CDR3 is 14 amino acids. CDR3 in amino acids: CASSQPPGNYGYTF. Written as DNA, the CDR3 is TGTGCCAGCAGCCAACCCCCAGGGAACTATGGCTACACCTTC.

This clonotype was counted many times. This chain joins TRBV11-2 and TRBJ2-2; tentatively, D is TRBD2 (5 bases). CDR3 length equals 17 residues. Germline V gives CDR1 SGHAT, CDR2 FQNNGV. V lost 7 bases to trimming and J lost 2 bases, with 20 bases between them. CDR3 loop: CASTAGEWTPNTGELFF. CDR3 DNA sequence: TGTGCCAGCACCGCCGGGGAGTGGACTCCTAACACCGGGGAGCTGTTTTTT.

This clonotype was counted only a few times. V is TRBV27 and J is TRBJ2-3; D is unclear. This CDR3 comprises 15 residues. The germline V gene has CDR1 MNHEY and CDR2 SMNVEV (reference sequence). V shed 5 bases and J shed 3 bases, with 15 bases lying between them. The CDR3 DNA reads as TGTGCCAGCAGTCTCAGCAACCTAGAGACAGATACGCAGTATTTT. This codes for CASSLSNLETDTQYF.

A few counts support this clonotype. The genes are TRBV5-1 and TRBJ1-3; possibly TRBD1 for D (6 bases). This CDR3 comprises 18 residues. From germline, CDR1 is SGHRS and CDR2 YFSETQ. Trimming pared 0 bases from V and 1 base from J, leaving 17 bases between. The DNA of the CDR3 is TGCGCCAGCAGCTTGGAACCCCCGACAGGATTGTCTGGAAACACCATATATTTT. This codes for CASSLEPPTGLSGNTIYF.

This clonotype was seen a handful of times. This sequence joins TRBV7-2 and TRBJ2-2; TRBD1 might be the D (6 bases). Per germline, CDR1 SGHTA and CDR2 FQGNSA. This CDR3 region has 14 residues. Trimming removed 8 bases from V and 3 bases from J, with 13 bases in between. This chain's CDR3 is CASGRDIDTGELFF. CDR3 nucleotide sequence: TGTGCCAGCGGCCGGGACATAGACACCGGGGAGCTGTTTTTT.

This clonotype came up many times. The rearrangement links TRBV27 to TRBJ2-7; 11 positions agree with TRBD1. The CDR3 has 15 residues. Unmatched junction bases numbered 8, after V lost 6 bases and J lost 4 bases. Germline V gives CDR1 MNHEY, CDR2 SMNVEV (reference sequence). The CDR3 nucleotides read TGTGCCAGCAGCGCGATTGGGGACAGGGGGTACGAGCAGTACGTC. Protein: CASSAIGDRGYEQYV.

CDR3: CSVARESRNEQFF. CDR3 nucleotides: TGCAGCGTTGCGAGAGAGAGCCGTAATGAGCAGTTCTTC. The rearrangement links TRBV29-1 to TRBJ2-1; D is unresolved. Germline V lookup: CDR1 SQVTM, CDR2 ANQGSEA. Trimming left V 4 bases short and J 7 bases short, with 14 bases between. The CDR3 is 13 amino acids.

The J gene is TRBJ1-1, the V gene TRBV3-1; 7 bases match TRBD1. CDR1 LGHDT and CDR2 YNNKEL come from the germline V gene (reference sequence). This CDR3 has 15 residues. The V gene end was trimmed by 3 bases and the J gene end by 3 bases; junction bases not matched to a gene: 7. DNA for the CDR3: TGTGCCAGCAGCCAGGTAAGGGGGCGAGACACTGAAGCTTTCTTT. Residues: CASSQVRGRDTEAFF.

This chain links TRBV2 with TRBJ1-6; D is unresolved. The CDR3 sequence is 16 residues long. Per germline, CDR1 SNHLY and CDR2 FYNNEI. V lost 5 bases, J lost 7 bases, and 18 bases lay in between. CDR3 in amino acids: CASSPRELTGNSPLHF. CDR3 DNA sequence: TGTGCCAGCAGTCCCCGCGAGTTGACGGGGAATTCACCCCTCCACTTT.

This chain connects TRBV5-1 to TRBJ2-5, with 8 bases matching TRBD1. Trimming took 4 bases from V and 4 from J; bases not matched to a gene: 6. The CDR3 has 14 amino acids. Germline CDR1 and CDR2: SGHRS and YFSETQ. CDR3 residues: CASSPTGGRETQYF. CDR3 DNA sequence: TGCGCCAGCAGCCCAACAGGGGGAAGAGAGACCCAGTACTTC.